Listed here is a single TCR beta chain. The antigen it binds to is not known. Base quality data are lacking; no much larger clone is found one base away. The germline ends are 8 bases apart after V is trimmed by 2 bases and J by 4 bases. The CDR3 goes from the cysteine to the phenylalanine over 13 residues. Just CDR3 DNA is preserved here, 39 bases in frame from base 1. The germline V gene (reference sequence) specifies MNHEY as CDR1 and SMNVEV as CDR2. The CDR3 regions of human TCRbeta chains were analyzed by immunosequencing. Under the source paper's analysis protocol: TCRs in the repertoires were compared against a reference library of SARS-CoV-2-specific TCRs that had been generated with the MIRA antigen-specificity platform. Breadth was defined as the fraction of unique TCRs that were SARS-CoV-2-associated. Depth was defined as the fraction of total T cells that were SARS-CoV-2-associated. Using the MIRA data, each spike-specific TCR was mapped to the spike region that the TCR reacts to and placed in a CD4 or CD8 class. Log10-transformed breadth and depth values were compared by one-way ANOVA with Sidak's multiple comparisons tests. Sourced from immuneACCESS, this table was stored by TCRdb with only in-frame sequences that have V and J called. A share of the clones is absent; for the studies checked, an unresolved V gene accounts for under half, and the remainder has no known explanation. For V, J and clone size, that table is used; D and trimming come from the DNA. Present in this sample are about 86,000 clones, around nine tenths of which were seen just once. Around 2% of the sample rests with the top ten.

The sample originates from a study of T cell responses to AZD1222 COVID-19 vaccine (dated by TCRdb to the early 2020s). For context, the study as a whole: AZD1222 recipients with second doses at about 4 weeks or about 12 weeks were pooled, because spike-specific TCR depth and breadth did not differ between schedules. A total of 230 to 250 trial participants underwent TCR sequencing, of whom roughly 210 received two doses of AZD1222 and around 25 received two doses of the MenACWY control vaccine. Trial participants were enrolled by age into 18-55, 56-69 and 70-plus year subgroups, with about 150, 27 and 61 TCR-sequenced participants respectively. Overall study outcomes, separate from this receptor: The whole spike protein was spanned by vaccine-associated CD4 TCRs, and dominant responses were seen in regions 160-218 and 743-854. After two AZD1222 doses, both the breadth and the depth of spike-specific TCRs were significantly higher than at day 0 and than in MenACWY recipients. Because no day 14 peak-response samples were available, repertoires were characterized only after the peak T cell response. Epitopes outside the regions mutated in the B.1.351 and B.1.1.7 variants were reportedly recognized by nearly half of the unique spike-specific TCRs. The 56-69-year group was small, and its depth increase did not reach significance, likely because of low power. Most participants were white British and females outnumbered males, and the authors suggested that clonal diversity may have been underestimated. Only five to seven AZD1222 recipients were SARS-CoV-2 seropositive at baseline, limiting conclusions about previously exposed vaccinees.

This specimen's time point label, per the study, means: baseline before first vaccination. The vaccinee samples were drawn from two UK trials, COV001 and COV002, one of which was a single-blind randomized controlled phase 2/3 trial testing AZD1222 (ChAdOx1 nCoV-19) in healthy adults. For TCRbeta chain sequencing, PBMC samples from trial participants were taken at day 0 and at day 28 after the second dose. Specimen: peripheral blood, collected on day 0 of AZD1222 vaccination. The chain couples TRBV27 to TRBJ1-1; the D gene lacks a confident call. The TCR sequence derives from an adult in good health. The nucleotide sequence is given as TGTGCCAGCAGTTTAGAGGGAGGCACTGAAGCTTTCTTT. It is translated as CASSLEGGTEAFF.